This paragraph reports one TCR beta chain. Time point noted: persistent/refractory GD, antithyroid drugs over 5 years with positive TRAb. Preparation of the TCR library used RNA extracted from PBMCs. This entry comes from a study of regulatory T cells in long-lasting Graves disease. Library construction for TCR beta used iRepertoire HTBI primers and Arm-PCR of CDR3 regions. TCRdb itself ran the multiplex PCR reads through MiXCR, one entry per CDR3 protein. The table lists about 430,000 distinct CDR3 sequences, over 20% of them singletons. Germline CDR1 DFQATT, CDR2 SNEGSKA (reference sequence). V gave up 2 bases and J gave up 0 bases, with 20 bases separating them. This CDR3 region has 19 residues.

This receptor was taken from a female donor with Graves disease. This specimen was peripheral blood mononuclear cells (PBMCs), taken when the disease was refractory, from a patient treated with antithyroid drugs. V gene TRBV20-1 combines with J gene TRBJ2-6; D may be TRBD1 (6 bases). The CDR3 sequence: CSARKSRDTTLSGANVLTF. The CDR3 nucleotides are TGCAGTGCTAGAAAGTCCCGGGACACCACCCTCTCTGGGGCCAACGTCCTGACTTTC.